Below, 15 T cell receptor beta chains from the same sample are listed, as sequenced in a study of T-cell memory formation after mild COVID-19. A single record per CDR3 protein comes from TCRdb applying MiXCR to the 5' RACE reads. In the table there are under 700,000 distinct CDR3 sequences, approximately 20% of which are singletons. Sequences were obtained from PBMCs or a T cell subset sorted from them (not recorded which). The receptors were sampled from an adult woman who had mild COVID-19 (a few samples of this study predate the infection). Cell type and time point are not known.

The table lists this clonotype with a few counts. The chain couples TRBV14 to TRBJ1-1; a weak D match, TRBD1 (6 bases). CDR3 length: 15 amino acids. V lost 0 bases to trimming and J lost 1 base, with 9 bases between them. Germline values: CDR1 SGHDN, CDR2 FVKESK. This CDR3 is CASSQEGTPNTEAFF. CDR3 DNA: TGTGCCAGCAGCCAAGAAGGGACACCGAACACTGAAGCTTTCTTT.

The CDR3 coding sequence is TGTGCCAGCAGTTTACCCACAGGGGTTTGGACTGAAGCTTTCTTT. It is translated as CASSLPTGVWTEAFF. The chain combines TRBV12-3 or TRBV12-4 with TRBJ1-1; 7 bases map to TRBD1. The CDR3 totals 15 residues. V shed 2 bases and J 5 bases; nucleotides not matched to a gene: 8.

This clonotype was detected many times. The chain combines TRBV7-8 with TRBJ2-1; possible D gene TRBD2, 5 bases. Trimming stripped 1 base from V and 1 base from J, with 11 bases between. CDR1 and CDR2 from the germline V gene are SGHVS and FQNEAQ. The CDR3 covers 16 residues. The CDR3 DNA sequence: TGTGCCAGCAGCTTAGTAGGCGAGCGGTCCTACAATGAGCAGTTCTTC. Translating it yields CASSLVGERSYNEQFF.

The chain combines TRBV6-4 with TRBJ2-7; 7 bases are a match to TRBD2. The CDR3 spans 16 residues. CDR1 MRHNA and CDR2 SNTAGT come from the germline V gene. V gave up 2 bases and J gave up 8 bases; unmatched junction bases: 15. The CDR3 DNA is TGTGCCAGCAGTGACCCCGATTTTGGAGGGAGGGAGAAGCAGTACTTC. Its translation: CASSDPDFGGREKQYF.

The chain has TRBV2 and TRBJ2-3, with 10 bases aligning to TRBD2. This CDR3 has 15 amino acids. Trimming removed 3 bases from V and 8 bases from J; junction bases left unmatched: 8. Per germline, CDR1 SNHLY and CDR2 FYNNEI. The CDR3 loop is CASSDPSGSRGTQYF. The CDR3 DNA reads TGTGCCAGCAGTGACCCTAGCGGGAGTCGGGGTACGCAGTATTTT.

A few counts support this clonotype. The chain carries TRBV7-2 and TRBJ1-1; 11 bases are shared with TRBD1. The CDR3 totals 15 residues. J lost 3 bases, V lost 2 bases, and 2 bases had no gene match. Looked up from germline, CDR1 is SGHTA and CDR2 is FQGNSA. CDR3 amino acids: CASSLSDRGHTEAFF. The CDR3 bases are TGTGCCAGCAGCTTATCGGACAGGGGGCACACTGAAGCTTTCTTT. The whole variable domain, remainder taken from reference TRBV7-2 and TRBJ1-1, is GAGVSQSPSNKVTEKGKDVELRCDPISGHTALYWYRQSLGQGLEFLIYFQGNSAPDKSGLPSDRFSAERTGGSVSTLTIQRTQQEDSAVYLCASSLSDRGHTEAFFGQGTRLTVV.

This clonotype was found a few times. The chain couples TRBV11-2 to TRBJ2-3; TRBD2 agrees at 13 bases. V dropped 5 bases and J dropped 4; count of bases not matched to a gene: 3. The CDR3 totals 15 residues. Per the germline V gene, CDR1 is SGHAT and CDR2 is FQNNGV. The CDR3 spells CASSRGTSGADTQYF. The CDR3 DNA reads TGTGCCAGCAGCCGCGGGACTAGCGGGGCAGATACGCAGTATTTT.

This clonotype was detected a few times. V and J are TRBV7-9 and TRBJ2-7; no clear D gene. CDR3 length: 13 residues. V lost 1 base to trimming and J lost 3 bases, with 7 bases between them. The germline gives CDR1 SEHNR, CDR2 FQNEAQ (reference sequence). The CDR3 coding sequence is TGTGCCAGCAGCTTAGACAGCCACTACGAGCAGTACTTC. Its protein product is CASSLDSHYEQYF.

The chain is built from TRBV12-3 or TRBV12-4 and TRBJ2-2; D might be TRBD1 or TRBD2, each matching 5 bases. Trimming stripped 5 bases from V and 7 bases from J, with 14 bases between. The CDR3 extends over 14 amino acids. CDR3 nucleotide sequence: TGTGCCAGCAGTCCGGGGACCAGCCGCGGGGAGCTGTTTTTT. Translation gives CASSPGTSRGELFF.

This clonotype was seen a handful of times. The V and J genes are TRBV18 and TRBJ2-2; 9 nucleotides align to TRBD1. Germline V lookup: CDR1 KGHSH, CDR2 LQKENI. V dropped 1 base and J dropped 9; count of bases not matched to a gene: 6. The CDR3 consists of 15 residues. DNA of the CDR3: TGTGCCAGCTCACCACGGACAGGGGAGACCTGGGAGCTGTTTTTT. This gives the protein CASSPRTGETWELFF.

Only a few counts were recorded for this clonotype. The CDR3 region is CASSPRDLLSAFF. The CDR3 nucleotides read TGCGCCAGCAGCCCCCGGGACCTTCTGAGTGCTTTCTTT. The gene calls are TRBV5-1 and TRBJ1-1; a possible D gene is TRBD1 (5 bases). The CDR3 has 13 residues. Germline values: CDR1 SGHRS, CDR2 YFSETQ. The germline V and J ends were trimmed by 4 bases and 11 bases, with 18 bases remaining between them.

This rearrangement joins TRBV7-6 to TRBJ2-4; D gene unclear. Looked up from germline, CDR1 is SGHVS and CDR2 is FNYEAQ. Between the trimmed V and J ends, which lost 5 bases and 0 bases, there was a span of 14 bases. The CDR3 has 16 amino acids. As DNA, the CDR3 is TGTGCCAGCAGCCCAAATCCTCCCTTAGCCAAAAACATTCAGTACTTC. This encodes CASSPNPPLAKNIQYF.

This clonotype was seen a few times. The J gene is TRBJ2-7, the V gene TRBV2; a weak D match, TRBD1 (6 bases). The V end lost 9 bases, the J end lost 6 bases, and 15 bases lay between the germline ends. This CDR3 has 12 residues. Germline V CDR1 and CDR2: SNHLY, FYNNEI. CDR3: CASNREYLEQYF. CDR3 sequence (DNA): TGTGCCAGTAACAGGGAATACCTCGAGCAGTACTTC.

The chain's CDR3 is CASSWGTGRSYEQYF. The CDR3 region has the DNA TGTGCCAGCAGTTGGGGGACAGGTAGATCCTACGAGCAGTACTTC. The gene calls are TRBV6-5 and TRBJ2-7; 8 positions agree with TRBD1. The junction had 6 bases not matched to a gene; V was cut back by 4 bases and J by 1 base. The CDR3 is 15 residues long. Germline-derived CDR1 and CDR2 are MNHEY and SVGAGI.

In this sample, this clonotype turned up a few times. The chain uses TRBV7-9 and TRBJ2-7, with D perhaps TRBD1 or TRBD2 (5 bases each). The CDR3 has 14 residues. Germline V gene data show CDR1 as SEHNR and CDR2 as FQNEAQ (reference sequence). Trimming removed 3 bases from V and 3 bases from J, with 12 bases in between. CDR3 sequence reads: CASSFPGRDYEQYF. The CDR3 region has the DNA TGTGCCAGCAGCTTCCCGGGACGGGACTACGAGCAGTACTTC.